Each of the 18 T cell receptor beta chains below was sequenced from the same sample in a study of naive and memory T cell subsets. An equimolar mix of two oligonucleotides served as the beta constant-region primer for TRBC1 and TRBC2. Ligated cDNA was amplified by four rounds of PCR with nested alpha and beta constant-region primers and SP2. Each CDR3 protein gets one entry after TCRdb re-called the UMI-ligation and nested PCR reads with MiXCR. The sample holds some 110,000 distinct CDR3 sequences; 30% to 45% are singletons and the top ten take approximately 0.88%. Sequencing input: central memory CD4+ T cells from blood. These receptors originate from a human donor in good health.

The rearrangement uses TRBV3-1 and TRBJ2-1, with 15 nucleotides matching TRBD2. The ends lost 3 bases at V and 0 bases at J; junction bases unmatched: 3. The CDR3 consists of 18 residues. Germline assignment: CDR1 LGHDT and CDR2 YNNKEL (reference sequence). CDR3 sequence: CASSHGLAGGLSYNEQFF. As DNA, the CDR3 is TGTGCCAGCAGCCATGGACTAGCGGGAGGGCTCTCCTACAATGAGCAGTTCTTC.

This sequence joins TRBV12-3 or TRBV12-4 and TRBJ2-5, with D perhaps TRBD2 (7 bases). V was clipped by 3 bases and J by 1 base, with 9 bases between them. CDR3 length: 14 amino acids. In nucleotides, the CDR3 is TGTGCCAGCAGTTTGAGGGGGGGCCAAGAGACCCAGTACTTC. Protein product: CASSLRGGQETQYF.

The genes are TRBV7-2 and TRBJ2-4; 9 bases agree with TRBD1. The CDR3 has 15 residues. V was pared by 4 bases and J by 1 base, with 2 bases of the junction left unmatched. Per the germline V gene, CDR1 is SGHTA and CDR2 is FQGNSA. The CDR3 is CASSSGQGAKNIQYF. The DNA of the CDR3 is TGTGCCAGCAGCTCTGGACAGGGGGCCAAAAACATTCAGTACTTC.

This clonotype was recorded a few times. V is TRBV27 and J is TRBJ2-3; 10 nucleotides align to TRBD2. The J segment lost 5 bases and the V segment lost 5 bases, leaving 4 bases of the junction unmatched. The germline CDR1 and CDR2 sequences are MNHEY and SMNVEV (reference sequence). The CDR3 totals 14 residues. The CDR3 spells CASSPGLARDTQYF. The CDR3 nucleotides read TGTGCCAGCAGTCCGGGACTAGCGAGAGATACGCAGTATTTT.

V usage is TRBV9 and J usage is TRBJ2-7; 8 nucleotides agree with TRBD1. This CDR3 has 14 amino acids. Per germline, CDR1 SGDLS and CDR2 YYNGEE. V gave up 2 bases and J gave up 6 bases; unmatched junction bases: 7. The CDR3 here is CASSVGTGASEQYF. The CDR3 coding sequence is TGTGCCAGCAGCGTCGGGACAGGAGCGTCCGAGCAGTACTTC.

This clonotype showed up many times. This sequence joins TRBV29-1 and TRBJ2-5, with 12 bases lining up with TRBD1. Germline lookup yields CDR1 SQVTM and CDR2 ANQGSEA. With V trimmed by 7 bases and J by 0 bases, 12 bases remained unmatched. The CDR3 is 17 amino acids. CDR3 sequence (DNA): TGCAGCGCCTCTGGGACAGGGGGCGAGGGGTACCAAGAGACCCAGTACTTC. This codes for CSASGTGGEGYQETQYF.

The CDR3 nucleotides are TGTGCCAGCGGATCACGGTCCTCTCGGGAGCAGTACTTC. Its protein product is CASGSRSSREQYF. V gene TRBV5-4 combines with J gene TRBJ2-7; no firm D call. V was shortened by 7 bases and J by 7 bases, with 18 bases between the two germline ends. Per the germline V gene, CDR1 is SGHNT and CDR2 is YYREEE (reference sequence). CDR3 length equals 13 residues.

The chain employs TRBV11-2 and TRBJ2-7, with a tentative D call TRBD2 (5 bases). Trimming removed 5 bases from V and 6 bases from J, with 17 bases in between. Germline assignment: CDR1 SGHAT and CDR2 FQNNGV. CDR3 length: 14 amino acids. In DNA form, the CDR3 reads TGTGCCAGCAGCATCATACCGTCTCGGGGCGAGCAGTACTTC. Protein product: CASSIIPSRGEQYF.

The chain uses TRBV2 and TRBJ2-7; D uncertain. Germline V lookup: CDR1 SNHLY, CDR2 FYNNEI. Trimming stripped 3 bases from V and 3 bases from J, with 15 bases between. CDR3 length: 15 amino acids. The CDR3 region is CASSDSQSVNYEQYF. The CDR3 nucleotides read TGTGCCAGCAGTGATTCCCAGTCGGTCAACTACGAGCAGTACTTC.

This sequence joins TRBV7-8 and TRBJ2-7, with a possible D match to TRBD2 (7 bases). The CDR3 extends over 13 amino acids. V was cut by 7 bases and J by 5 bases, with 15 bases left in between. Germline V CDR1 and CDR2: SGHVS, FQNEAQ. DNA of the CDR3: TGTGCCAGCACTGCGGGCGGGGGCCACGAGCAGTACTTC. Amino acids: CASTAGGGHEQYF.

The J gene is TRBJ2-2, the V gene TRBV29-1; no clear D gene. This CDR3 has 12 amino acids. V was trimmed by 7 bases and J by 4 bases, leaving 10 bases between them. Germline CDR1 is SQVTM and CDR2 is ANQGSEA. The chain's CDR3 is CSALRVTGELFF. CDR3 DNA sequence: TGCAGCGCCCTTAGAGTCACCGGGGAGCTGTTTTTT.

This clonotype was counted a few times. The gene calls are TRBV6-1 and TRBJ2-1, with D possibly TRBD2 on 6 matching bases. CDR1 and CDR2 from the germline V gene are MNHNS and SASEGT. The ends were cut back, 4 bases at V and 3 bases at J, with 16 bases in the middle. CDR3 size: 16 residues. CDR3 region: CASSVSGTGVYNEQFF. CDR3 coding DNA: TGTGCCAGCAGTGTTTCCGGGACGGGAGTCTACAATGAGCAGTTCTTC.

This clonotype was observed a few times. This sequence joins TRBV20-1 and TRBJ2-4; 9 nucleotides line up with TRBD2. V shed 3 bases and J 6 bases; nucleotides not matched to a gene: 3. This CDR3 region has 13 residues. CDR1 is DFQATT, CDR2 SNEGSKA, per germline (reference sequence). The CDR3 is CSASPTSGNIQYF. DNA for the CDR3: TGCAGTGCTAGTCCGACTAGCGGAAACATTCAGTACTTC.

The CDR3, as DNA: TGTGCCAGCAGCTTACCGGTCGGAAGGACCTCTGGGGCCAACGTCCTGACTTTC. Encoded protein: CASSLPVGRTSGANVLTF. This chain uses TRBV7-2 with TRBJ2-6, with D unclear. Germline values: CDR1 SGHTA, CDR2 FQGNSA. There are 18 residues in the CDR3. V dropped 2 bases and J dropped 0 bases, with 14 bases sitting between them.

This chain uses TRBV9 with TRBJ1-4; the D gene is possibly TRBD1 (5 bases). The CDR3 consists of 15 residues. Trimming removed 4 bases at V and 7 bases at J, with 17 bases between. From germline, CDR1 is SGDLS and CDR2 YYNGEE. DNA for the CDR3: TGTGCCAGCAGCTCTGGAGGTCAGGGAGGTGAAAAACTGTTTTTT. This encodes CASSSGGQGGEKLFF.

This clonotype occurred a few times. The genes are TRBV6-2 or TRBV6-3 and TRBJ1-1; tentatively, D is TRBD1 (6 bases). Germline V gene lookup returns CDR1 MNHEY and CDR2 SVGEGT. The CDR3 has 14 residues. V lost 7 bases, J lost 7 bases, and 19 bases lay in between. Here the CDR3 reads CASTSYQGQFEAFF. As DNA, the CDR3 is TGTGCCAGCACCTCTTATCAAGGACAGTTTGAAGCTTTCTTT.

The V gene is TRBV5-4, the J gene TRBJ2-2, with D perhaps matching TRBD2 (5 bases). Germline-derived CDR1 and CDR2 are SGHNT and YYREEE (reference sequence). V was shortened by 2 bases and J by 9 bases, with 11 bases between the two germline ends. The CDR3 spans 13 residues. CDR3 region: CASSFEGPRELFF. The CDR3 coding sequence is TGTGCCAGCAGCTTTGAGGGCCCCCGGGAGCTGTTTTTT.

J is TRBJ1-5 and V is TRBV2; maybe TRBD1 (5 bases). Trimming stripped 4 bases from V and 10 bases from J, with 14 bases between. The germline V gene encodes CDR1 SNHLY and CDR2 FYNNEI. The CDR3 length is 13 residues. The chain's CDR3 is CASSGDRIEPQHF. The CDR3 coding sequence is TGTGCCAGCAGTGGGGACCGGATTGAACCCCAGCATTTT.